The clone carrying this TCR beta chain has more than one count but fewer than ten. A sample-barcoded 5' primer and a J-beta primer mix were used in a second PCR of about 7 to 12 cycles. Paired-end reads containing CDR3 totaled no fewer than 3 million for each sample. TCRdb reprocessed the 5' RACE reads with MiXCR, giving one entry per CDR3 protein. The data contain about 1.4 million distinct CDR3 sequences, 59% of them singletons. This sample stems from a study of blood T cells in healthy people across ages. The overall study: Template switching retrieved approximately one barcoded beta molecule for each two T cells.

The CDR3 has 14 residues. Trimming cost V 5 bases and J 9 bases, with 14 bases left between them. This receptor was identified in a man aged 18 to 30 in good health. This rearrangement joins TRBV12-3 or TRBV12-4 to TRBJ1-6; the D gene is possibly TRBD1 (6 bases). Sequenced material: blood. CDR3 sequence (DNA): TGTGCCAGCAGTGCCCGGGACACACTTTCACCCCTCCACTTT. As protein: CASSARDTLSPLHF.